The 5 T cell receptor beta chains given below trace back to one sample, sequenced in a study of blood T cell repertoires in COVID-19. Data came from immunoSEQ multiplex PCR; TCRdb stores just in-frame clones and leaves some out. The profile shows around 40,000 clones, 92% of them singletons. Sequencing input: peripheral blood. Receptor source: a human donor in a cohort sampled during active COVID-19.

V gene TRBV23-1 combines with J gene TRBJ2-7; 8 nucleotides match TRBD2. TRBV23-1 is marked as an open reading frame, function uncertain. V lost 0 bases to trimming and J lost 1 base; unmatched junction nucleotides: 5. The CDR3 has 16 residues. Written as DNA, the CDR3 is TGCGCCAGCAGTCAATCGGGGCGGGAGGTTTCCTACGAGCAGTACTTC. Translated: CASSQSGREVSYEQYF.

This chain uses TRBV29-1 with TRBJ2-1, with TRBD2 matching 8 bases. Germline CDR1 and CDR2: SQVTM and ANQGSEA. Trimming took 3 bases from V and 0 from J; bases not matched to a gene: 7. This CDR3 spans 16 amino acids. The CDR3 spells CSVDRNREGSYNEQFF. The CDR3 DNA sequence: TGCAGCGTTGATCGTAACCGGGAGGGCTCCTACAATGAGCAGTTCTTC.

The count of this clone is one. This rearrangement joins TRBV3-1 (or the pseudogene TRBV3-2) to TRBJ1-1, with 10 nucleotides matching TRBD1. This CDR3 spans 17 amino acids. The V gene end was trimmed by 0 bases and the J gene end by 0 bases; junction bases not matched to a gene: 4. CDR1 and CDR2 from the germline V gene are LGHDT and YNNKEL (reference sequence). CDR3: CASSQDLGTGVNTEAFF. CDR3 nucleotides: TGTGCCAGCAGCCAAGATCTCGGGACAGGGGTGAACACTGAAGCTTTCTTT.

This chain links TRBV2 with TRBJ2-7; D unresolved. This CDR3 comprises 13 residues. Trimming stripped 5 bases from V and 2 bases from J, with 10 bases between. Germline-derived CDR1 and CDR2 are SNHLY and FYNNEI. As DNA, the CDR3 is TGTGCCAGCAGTATCCGACGGGCCTACGAGCAGTACTTC. Its translation is CASSIRRAYEQYF.

The CDR3 protein is CASSQRGQETQYF. The CDR3 DNA sequence: TGTGCCAGCAGCCAACGAGGCCAAGAGACCCAGTACTTC. The rearrangement joins TRBV3-1 (or the pseudogene TRBV3-2) to TRBJ2-5, with D hard to call. CDR3 length: 13 amino acids. Trimming took 2 bases from V and 1 from J, leaving 5 bases between them. Germline CDR1 LGHDT, CDR2 YNNKEL (reference sequence).